This TCR beta chain was retrieved from a study of spatial heterogeneity in lung cancer. V was cut by 0 bases and J by 5 bases, with 9 bases left in between. Germline CDR1 reads SGDLS; CDR2 reads YYNGEE. The CDR3 runs 14 residues. Every TCR cDNA molecule bore its own unique molecular identifier. A single record per CDR3 protein comes from TCRdb applying MiXCR to the 5' RACE reads. Here the sample spans around 20,000 distinct CDR3 sequences, 9% to 10% being singletons. Time point noted: blood at routine non-recurrence follow-up after resection. Study observations and caveats: Tumor TCRs that were ubiquitous and expanded showed up in blood more at resection than follow-up.

The sample holds many counts of this clonotype. Its specificity is not known. This chain connects TRBV9 to TRBJ1-3; D ambiguous. The TCR originated in a male donor with early-stage non-small cell lung cancer. This material consisted of PBMCs, taken at follow-up. DNA of the CDR3: TGTGCCAGCAGCGTAGGTTCACAACGAAACACCATATATTTT. Translation: CASSVGSQRNTIYF. The full variable domain, rest sourced from reference TRBV9 and TRBJ1-3, is DSGVTQTPKHLITATGQRVTLRCSPRSGDLSVYWYQQSLDQGLQFLIQYYNGEERAKGNILERFSAQQFPDLHSELNLSSLELGDSALYFCASSVGSQRNTIYFGEGSWLTVV.